A selection of T cell receptor beta chains follows, all from one sample in a study. TCRdb processed the RT-PCR reads anew with MiXCR; each CDR3 protein has one entry. The sample has hundreds of thousands of distinct CDR3 sequences, approximately 15% seen once. Sequenced sample: memory CD4+ T cells from blood. These receptors all stem from a female donor in good health, serving as a healthy control. Each CDR3 is given with its conserved first and last residue. Each record gives: D gene, J gene, V gene, clone size, CDR3 length, CDR3 protein, CDR3 DNA. A D gene is named only where the DNA matches it firmly. Size is omitted from some rows. Given values are once, few, many or a class for expanded clones.

D: -
J: TRBJ2-7
V: TRBV27
size: many
length: 14
CDR3: CASSLKHPTYEQYF
DNA: TGTGCCAGCAGTTTGAAACACCCAACCTACGAGCAGTACTTC

D: -
J: TRBJ1-1
V: TRBV7-2
size: -
length: 14
CDR3: CASRLRTANTEAFF
DNA: TGTGCCAGCAGGCTGAGGACGGCGAACACTGAAGCTTTCTTT

D: -
J: TRBJ2-5
V: TRBV18
size: many
length: 14
CDR3: CASSDGRLQETQYF
DNA: TGTGCCAGCTCTGATGGACGGTTGCAAGAGACCCAGTACTTC

D: -
J: TRBJ1-1
V: TRBV11-2
size: few
length: 13
CDR3: CASSLDLRRGAFF
DNA: TGTGCCAGCAGCTTAGACTTACGGAGGGGAGCTTTCTTT

D: -
J: TRBJ2-3
V: TRBV7-2
size: -
length: 13
CDR3: CASSLAILNTQYF
DNA: TGTGCCAGCAGCTTAGCGATATTGAATACGCAGTATTTT

D: -
J: TRBJ1-1
V: TRBV28
size: few
length: 13
CDR3: CASSLAHDTEAFF
DNA: TGTGCCAGCAGTTTAGCCCATGACACTGAAGCTTTCTTT

D: -
J: TRBJ2-2
V: TRBV7-6
size: few
length: 13
CDR3: CASSPIRTGELFF
DNA: TGTGCCAGCAGCCCTATTCGCACCGGGGAGCTGTTTTTT

D: -
J: TRBJ1-6
V: TRBV6-6
size: few
length: 13
CDR3: CASSPALGGTLHF
DNA: TGTGCCAGCAGTCCCGCCCTCGGAGGAACCCTCCACTTT

D: -
J: TRBJ2-7
V: TRBV6-5
size: many
length: 16
CDR3: CASRPTGTVTSYEQYF
DNA: TGTGCCAGCAGACCGACCGGGACCGTCACCAGCTACGAGCAGTACTTC

D: -
J: TRBJ2-2
V: TRBV13
size: -
length: 13
CDR3: CASSRRETGELFF
DNA: TGTGCCAGCAGCCGACGCGAGACCGGGGAGCTGTTTTTT

D: -
J: TRBJ1-2
V: TRBV9
size: -
length: 16
CDR3: CASSVAGSLTGLGYTF
DNA: TGTGCCAGCAGCGTAGCCGGTTCTCTTACAGGGCTCGGCTACACCTTC

D: -
J: TRBJ2-1
V: TRBV4-1
size: many
length: 16
CDR3: CASSQDRTNSYNEQFF
DNA: TGCGCCAGCAGCCAAGATCGGACAAATTCCTACAATGAGCAGTTCTTC

D: -
J: TRBJ2-7
V: TRBV7-9
size: many
length: 11
CDR3: CASSFQYEQYF
DNA: TGTGCCAGCAGCTTTCAGTACGAGCAGTACTTC

D: -
J: TRBJ1-2
V: TRBV12-3/TRBV12-4
size: -
length: 15
CDR3: CASSSTDTGGHGYTF
DNA: TGTGCCAGCAGCTCTACCGATACGGGAGGGCATGGCTACACCTTC

D: -
J: TRBJ1-6
V: TRBV7-2
size: few
length: 16
CDR3: CASSPVGLLVRSPLHF
DNA: TGTGCCAGCAGCCCCGTTGGGCTTTTGGTCCGTTCACCCCTCCACTTT

D: TRBD2
J: TRBJ2-1
V: TRBV5-1
size: many
length: 15
CDR3: CASSLGGGPYDEQFF
DNA: TGCGCCAGCAGCTTGGGCGGGGGGCCCTACGATGAGCAGTTCTTC

D: TRBD1
J: TRBJ1-2
V: TRBV10-2
size: -
length: 14
CDR3: CASSLPGQGSGYTF
DNA: TGCGCCAGCAGCCTCCCGGGACAGGGCTCTGGCTACACCTTC

D: -
J: TRBJ1-2
V: TRBV4-3
size: -
length: 15
CDR3: CASSQDVTPRGGYTF
DNA: TGCGCCAGCAGCCAAGATGTGACACCCCGGGGTGGCTACACCTTC

D: TRBD2
J: TRBJ2-5
V: TRBV7-9
size: few
length: 14
CDR3: CASFGLAGEETQYF
DNA: TGTGCCAGCTTTGGACTAGCGGGAGAAGAGACCCAGTACTTC

D: TRBD1
J: TRBJ1-1
V: TRBV7-2
size: -
length: 14
CDR3: CASRTGQGFTEAFF
DNA: TGTGCCAGCAGGACTGGACAGGGATTTACTGAAGCTTTCTTT

D: -
J: TRBJ1-1
V: TRBV6-6
size: -
length: 14
CDR3: CASSYSTRDTEAFF
DNA: TGTGCCAGCAGTTACTCCACGAGGGACACTGAAGCTTTCTTT

D: -
J: TRBJ2-7
V: TRBV5-1
size: -
length: 13
CDR3: CASSQSGVYEQYF
DNA: TGCGCCAGCAGCCAATCAGGAGTCTACGAGCAGTACTTC

D: -
J: TRBJ1-1
V: TRBV5-1
size: many
length: 15
CDR3: CASSMNGRMNTEAFF
DNA: TGCGCCAGCTCGATGAACGGGCGGATGAACACTGAAGCTTTCTTT

D: TRBD2
J: TRBJ2-3
V: TRBV6-1
size: -
length: 16
CDR3: CASSESLAGTTDTQYF
DNA: TGTGCCAGCAGTGAATCCCTAGCGGGGACCACAGATACGCAGTATTTT

D: -
J: TRBJ2-6
V: TRBV5-1
size: many
length: 15
CDR3: CASSLDSSGANVLTF
DNA: TGCGCCAGCAGCTTGGACTCCTCTGGGGCCAACGTCCTGACTTTC

D: TRBD2
J: TRBJ2-5
V: TRBV12-3/TRBV12-4
size: many
length: 12
CDR3: CASSLGGLAVYF
DNA: TGTGCCAGCAGTTTAGGGGGACTAGCGGTGTACTTC

D: -
J: TRBJ1-5
V: TRBV4-2
size: many
length: 17
CDR3: CASSPNGGLPGNQPQHF
DNA: TGTGCCAGCAGCCCAAACGGTGGCCTGCCGGGCAATCAGCCCCAGCATTTT

D: -
J: TRBJ1-4
V: TRBV4-1
size: -
length: 13
CDR3: CASSPPGNEKLFF
DNA: TGCGCCAGCAGCCCCCCAGGGAATGAAAAACTGTTTTTT

D: TRBD2
J: TRBJ2-2
V: TRBV20-1
size: -
length: 16
CDR3: CSARKSQGLHTGELFF
DNA: TGCAGTGCTAGAAAAAGTCAGGGACTACACACCGGGGAGCTGTTTTTT

D: -
J: TRBJ2-5
V: TRBV7-2
size: -
length: 14
CDR3: CASSRDGGIGTQYF
DNA: TGTGCCAGCAGCCGCGACGGAGGGATTGGGACCCAGTACTTC

D: -
J: TRBJ2-5
V: TRBV7-9
size: few
length: 16
CDR3: CASSLGIGLQQETQYF
DNA: TGTGCCAGCAGCTTAGGAATAGGACTACAACAAGAGACCCAGTACTTC

D: TRBD1
J: TRBJ1-3
V: TRBV4-1
size: few
length: 18
CDR3: CASSQESAIQGSGNTIYF
DNA: TGCGCCAGCAGCCAAGAATCGGCAATACAGGGGTCTGGAAACACCATATATTTT

D: -
J: TRBJ2-1
V: TRBV28
size: few
length: 14
CDR3: CASRNEGLGVEQFF
DNA: TGTGCCAGCCGCAATGAGGGGCTCGGGGTTGAGCAGTTCTTC

D: -
J: TRBJ1-2
V: TRBV29-1
size: -
length: 14
CDR3: CSVEGRGANYGYTF
DNA: TGCAGCGTTGAGGGGAGGGGCGCTAACTATGGCTACACCTTC